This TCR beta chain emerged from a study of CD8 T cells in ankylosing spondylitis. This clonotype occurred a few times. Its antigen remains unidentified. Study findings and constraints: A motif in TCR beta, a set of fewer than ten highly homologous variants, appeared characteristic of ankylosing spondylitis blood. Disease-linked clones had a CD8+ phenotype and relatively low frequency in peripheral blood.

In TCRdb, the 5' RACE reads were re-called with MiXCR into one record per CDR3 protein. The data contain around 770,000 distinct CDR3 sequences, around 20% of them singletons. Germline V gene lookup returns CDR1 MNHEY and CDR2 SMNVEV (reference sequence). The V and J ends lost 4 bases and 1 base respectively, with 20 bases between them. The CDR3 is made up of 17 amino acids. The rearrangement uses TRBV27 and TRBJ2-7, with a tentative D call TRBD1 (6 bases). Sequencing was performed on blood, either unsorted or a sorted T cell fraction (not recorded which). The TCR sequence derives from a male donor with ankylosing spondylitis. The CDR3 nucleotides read TGTGCCAGCAGTTCGAATGCCCCACAGGGATTGTCCTACGAGCAGTACTTC. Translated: CASSSNAPQGLSYEQYF.